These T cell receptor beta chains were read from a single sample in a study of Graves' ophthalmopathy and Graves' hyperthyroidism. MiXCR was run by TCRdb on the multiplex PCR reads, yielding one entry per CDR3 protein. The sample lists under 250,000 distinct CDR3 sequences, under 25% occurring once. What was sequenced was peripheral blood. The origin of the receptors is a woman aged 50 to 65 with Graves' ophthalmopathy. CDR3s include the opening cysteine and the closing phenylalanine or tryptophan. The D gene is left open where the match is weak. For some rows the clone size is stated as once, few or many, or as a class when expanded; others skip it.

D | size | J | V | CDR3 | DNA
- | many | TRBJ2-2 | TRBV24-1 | CATSDLSGPNTGELFF | TGTGCCACCAGTGATTTATCAGGGCCGAACACCGGGGAGCTGTTTTTT
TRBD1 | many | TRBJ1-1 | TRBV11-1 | CASSLRAGGMNTEAFF | TGTGCCAGCAGCTTAAGGGCAGGGGGCATGAACACTGAAGCTTTCTTT
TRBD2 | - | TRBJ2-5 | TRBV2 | CASSLSPPAGRETQYF | TGTGCCAGCAGTTTATCGCCGCCAGCGGGGCGGGAGACCCAGTACTTC
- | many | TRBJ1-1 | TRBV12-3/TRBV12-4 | CASRRESVRTEAFF | TGTGCCAGCAGGAGGGAGAGTGTTCGCACTGAAGCTTTCTTT
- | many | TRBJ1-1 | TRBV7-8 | CASSPNMNTEAFF | TGTGCCAGCAGCCCGAACATGAACACTGAAGCTTTCTTT
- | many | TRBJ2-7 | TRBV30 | CAWSKAVGPQPLEQYF | TGTGCCTGGAGTAAAGCGGTGGGCCCCCAACCTCTAGAGCAGTACTTC
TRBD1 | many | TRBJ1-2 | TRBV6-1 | CASSPRTGTGDGYTF | TGTGCCAGCAGTCCAAGAACCGGGACAGGGGATGGCTACACCTTC
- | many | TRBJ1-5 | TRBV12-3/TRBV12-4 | CASSFENSPNQPQHF | TGTGCCAGCAGTTTCGAGAACAGTCCAAATCAGCCCCAGCATTTT
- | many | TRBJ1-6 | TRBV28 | CASSPPARSSYNSPLHF | TGTGCCAGCAGCCCACCCGCAAGGAGCTCCTATAATTCACCCCTCCACTTT
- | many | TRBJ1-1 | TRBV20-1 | CSARQVRLTSEAFF | TGCAGTGCAAGACAGGTTCGACTTACCTCTGAAGCTTTCTTT
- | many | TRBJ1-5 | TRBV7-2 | CASSFKLGDSQHF | TGTGCCAGCAGCTTTAAGCTAGGGGATTCCCAGCATTTT